The rows below give T cell receptor beta chains drawn from one sample of a study of T-cell reconstitution after alpha-beta-depleted transplantation in children. TCRdb re-analysed the PCR reads in MiXCR, keeping a single row per CDR3 protein. The data contain 600,000 to 700,000 distinct CDR3 sequences, roughly 15% of them singletons. The sample here was PBMCs from the stem cell graft donor, taken from the stem cell graft. These receptors were obtained from a human donor who donated a stem cell graft to a child with acute myeloid leukemia. Each CDR3 is given with its conserved first and last residue.

j_call v_call cdr3_aa
TRBJ2-4 TRBV5-5 CASRTQGGNDENIQYF
TRBJ1-5 TRBV29-1 CSVVKGGADQPQHF
TRBJ2-1 TRBV20-1 CSAPPPLDSRNEQFF
TRBJ1-1 TRBV20-1 CSARGVRQVVTEAFF
TRBJ2-1 TRBV11-3 CASSLRHNEQFF
TRBJ2-1 TRBV7-9 CASSFQSSYNEQFF
TRBJ2-3 TRBV6-2/TRBV6-3 CASSFPRAGVDTQYF
TRBJ1-6 TRBV7-2 CASSLLQGAGSPLHF
TRBJ2-1 TRBV5-1 CASSLRTNNEQFF
TRBJ1-2 TRBV9 CASSKGEDYGYTF
TRBJ1-2 TRBV20-1 CSARGIGSYGYTF
TRBJ2-1 TRBV27 CASSFRGTIHDEQFF
TRBJ2-1 TRBV5-1 CASSSGQGPKVLNEQFF
TRBJ2-1 TRBV7-9 CASTTTNPTGTGNEQFF
TRBJ1-4 TRBV29-1 CSVGQATNEKLFF
TRBJ1-2 TRBV24-1 CATSAENYGYTF
TRBJ2-2 TRBV20-1 CSVVAPWSGELFF
TRBJ2-1 TRBV29-1 CSVAGTVDYNEQFF
TRBJ1-2 TRBV7-2 CASSSSTVNYGYTF
TRBJ2-2 TRBV6-1 CASSSAGDMNTGELFF
TRBJ1-1 TRBV5-1 CASSLAAGSAEAFF
TRBJ2-2 TRBV12-3/TRBV12-4 CASSFYITGELFF
TRBJ2-7 TRBV7-2 CASSPREGGLDEQYF
TRBJ2-5 TRBV12-3/TRBV12-4 CASSLSPGRGPRETQYF
TRBJ2-5 TRBV6-5 CASSYSMGRTQETQYF
TRBJ1-4 TRBV5-1 CASSQRTLGRRHNEKLFF
TRBJ1-2 TRBV29-1 CSAGRGGEYGYTF
TRBJ2-7 TRBV12-3/TRBV12-4 CASSLGGRGHDEQYF
TRBJ2-6 TRBV11-1 CASSREAGANVLTF
TRBJ1-4 TRBV7-8 CASSLFGDRDREKLFF